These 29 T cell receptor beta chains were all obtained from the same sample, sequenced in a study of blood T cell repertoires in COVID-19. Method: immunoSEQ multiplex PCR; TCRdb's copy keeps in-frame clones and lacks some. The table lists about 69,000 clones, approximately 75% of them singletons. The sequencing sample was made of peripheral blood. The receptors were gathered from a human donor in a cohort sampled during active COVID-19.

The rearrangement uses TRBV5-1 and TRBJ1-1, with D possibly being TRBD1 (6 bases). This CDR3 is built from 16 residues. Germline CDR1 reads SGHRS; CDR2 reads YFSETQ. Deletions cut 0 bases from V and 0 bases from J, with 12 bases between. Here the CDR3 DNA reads TGCGCCAGCAGCTTGGTCAGGGGACGGATGAACACTGAAGCTTTCTTT. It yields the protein CASSLVRGRMNTEAFF.

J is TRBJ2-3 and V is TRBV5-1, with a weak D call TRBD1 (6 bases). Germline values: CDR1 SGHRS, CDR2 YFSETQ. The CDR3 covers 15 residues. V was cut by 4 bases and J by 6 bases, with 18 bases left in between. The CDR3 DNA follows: TGCGCCAGCAGCGTGCAGGGGTCTAGCCCTGATACGCAGTATTTT. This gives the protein CASSVQGSSPDTQYF.

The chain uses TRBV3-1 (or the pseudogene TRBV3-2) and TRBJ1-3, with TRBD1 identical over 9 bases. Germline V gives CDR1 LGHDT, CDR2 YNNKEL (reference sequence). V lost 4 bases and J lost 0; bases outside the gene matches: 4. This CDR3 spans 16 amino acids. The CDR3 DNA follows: TGTGCCAGCAGCCCGACAGGGGGGTCCTCTGGAAACACCATATATTTT. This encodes CASSPTGGSSGNTIYF.

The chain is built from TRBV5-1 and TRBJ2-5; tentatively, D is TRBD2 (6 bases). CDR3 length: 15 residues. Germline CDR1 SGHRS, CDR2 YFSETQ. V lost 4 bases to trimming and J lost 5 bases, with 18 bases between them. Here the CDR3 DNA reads TGCGCCAGCAGCCATACCCGGGGGTCCGGGGAGACCCAGTACTTC. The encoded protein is CASSHTRGSGETQYF.

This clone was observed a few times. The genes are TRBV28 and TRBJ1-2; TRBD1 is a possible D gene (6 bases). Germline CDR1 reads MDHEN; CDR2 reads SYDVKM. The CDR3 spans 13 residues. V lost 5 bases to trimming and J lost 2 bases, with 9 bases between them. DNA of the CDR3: TGTGCCAGCAGTCCAACAGGGAACTATGGCTACACCTTC. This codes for CASSPTGNYGYTF.

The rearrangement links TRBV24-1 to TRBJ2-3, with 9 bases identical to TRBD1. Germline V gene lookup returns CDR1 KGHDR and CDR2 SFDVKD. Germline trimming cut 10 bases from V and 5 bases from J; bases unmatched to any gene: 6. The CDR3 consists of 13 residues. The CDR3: CATTQGAEDTQYF. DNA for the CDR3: TGTGCCACAACACAGGGGGCAGAAGATACGCAGTATTTT.

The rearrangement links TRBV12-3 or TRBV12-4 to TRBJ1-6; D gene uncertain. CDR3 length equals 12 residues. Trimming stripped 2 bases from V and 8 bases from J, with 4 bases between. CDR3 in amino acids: CASSLFDSPLHF. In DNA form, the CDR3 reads TGTGCCAGCAGTTTATTCGATTCACCCCTCCACTTT.

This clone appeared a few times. The CDR3 nucleotides are TGTGCCAGCAGCCAAGGGAGAGGGCGGGACGAGCAGTACTTC. Residues: CASSQGRGRDEQYF. The chain couples TRBV3-1 (or the pseudogene TRBV3-2) to TRBJ2-7, with D possibly being TRBD2 (5 bases). The CDR3 sequence is 14 residues long. From germline, CDR1 is LGHDT and CDR2 YNNKEL (reference sequence). The ends were cut back, 1 base at V and 5 bases at J, with 12 bases in the middle.

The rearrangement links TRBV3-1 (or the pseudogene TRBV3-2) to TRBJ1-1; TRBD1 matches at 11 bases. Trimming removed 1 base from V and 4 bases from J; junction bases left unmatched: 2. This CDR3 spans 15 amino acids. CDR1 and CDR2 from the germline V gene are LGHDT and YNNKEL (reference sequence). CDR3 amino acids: CASSQGGTGGTEAFF. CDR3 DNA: TGTGCCAGCAGCCAAGGAGGGACAGGGGGCACTGAAGCTTTCTTT.

The CDR3 coding sequence is TGTGCCAGTAGTATAGTCGGGGGGGACAATCAGCCCCAGCATTTT. Protein product: CASSIVGGDNQPQHF. The chain has TRBV19 and TRBJ1-5; weak D call: TRBD1 (5 bases). This CDR3 has 15 amino acids. Germline lookup yields CDR1 LNHDA and CDR2 SQIVND (reference sequence). V dropped 1 base and J dropped 3 bases, with 10 bases sitting between them.

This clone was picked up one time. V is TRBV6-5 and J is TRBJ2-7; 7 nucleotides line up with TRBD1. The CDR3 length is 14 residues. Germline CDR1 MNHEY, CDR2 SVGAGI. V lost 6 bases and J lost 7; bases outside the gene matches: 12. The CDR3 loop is CASRKQGTLGEQYF. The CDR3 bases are TGTGCCAGCAGAAAACAGGGGACGCTGGGGGAGCAGTACTTC.

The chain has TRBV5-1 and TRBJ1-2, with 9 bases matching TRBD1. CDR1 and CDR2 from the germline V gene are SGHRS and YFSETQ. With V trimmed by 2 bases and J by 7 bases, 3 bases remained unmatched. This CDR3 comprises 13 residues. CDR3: CASSFTQGAGYTF. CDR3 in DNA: TGCGCCAGCAGCTTTACACAGGGGGCTGGCTACACCTTC.

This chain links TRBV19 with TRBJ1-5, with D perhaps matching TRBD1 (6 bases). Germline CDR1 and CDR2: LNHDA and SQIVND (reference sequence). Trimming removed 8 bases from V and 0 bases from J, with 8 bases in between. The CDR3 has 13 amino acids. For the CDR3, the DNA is TGTGCCAGTGGGGACAATAGCAATCAGCCCCAGCATTTT. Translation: CASGDNSNQPQHF. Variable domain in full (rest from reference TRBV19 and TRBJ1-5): DGGITQSPKYLFRKEGQNVTLSCEQNLNHDAMYWYRQDPGQGLRLIYYSQIVNDFQKGDIAEGYSVSREKKESFPLTVTSAQKNPTAFYLCASGDNSNQPQHFGDGTRLSIL.

This CDR3 is CAWGQGANIQYF. The CDR3 coding sequence is TGTGCATGGGGACAGGGGGCCAACATTCAGTACTTC. The chain uses TRBV30 and TRBJ2-4, with 12 bases that match TRBD1. Germline CDR1 reads GTSNPN; CDR2 reads SVGIG (reference sequence). The CDR3 is 12 amino acids.

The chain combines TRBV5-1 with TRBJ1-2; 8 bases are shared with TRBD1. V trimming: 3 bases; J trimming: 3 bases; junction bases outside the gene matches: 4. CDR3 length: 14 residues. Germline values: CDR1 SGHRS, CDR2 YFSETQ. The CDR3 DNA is TGCGCCAGCAGCTCCAGGGGGCCAGACTATGGCTACACCTTC. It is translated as CASSSRGPDYGYTF.

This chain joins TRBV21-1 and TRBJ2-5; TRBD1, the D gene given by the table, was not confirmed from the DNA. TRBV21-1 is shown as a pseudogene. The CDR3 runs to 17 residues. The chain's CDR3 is CASSKETAGDSGETQYF. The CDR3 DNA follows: TGTGCCAGCAGCAAAGAAACGGCAGGGGATTCGGGAGAGACCCAGTACTTC.

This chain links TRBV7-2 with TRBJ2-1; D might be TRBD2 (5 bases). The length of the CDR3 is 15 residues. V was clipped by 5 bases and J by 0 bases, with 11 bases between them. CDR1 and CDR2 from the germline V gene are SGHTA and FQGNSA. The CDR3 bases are TGTGCCAGCAGCCTCGGGGTAAGCTCCTACAATGAGCAGTTCTTC. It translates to CASSLGVSSYNEQFF.

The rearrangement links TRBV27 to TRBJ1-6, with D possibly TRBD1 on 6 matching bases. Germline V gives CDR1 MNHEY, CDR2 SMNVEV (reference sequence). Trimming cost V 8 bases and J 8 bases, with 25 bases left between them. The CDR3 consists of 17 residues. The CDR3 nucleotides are TGTGCCAGCGGGGGGGCAATGGCATGGACTTTTTATTCACCCCTCCACTTT. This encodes CASGGAMAWTFYSPLHF.

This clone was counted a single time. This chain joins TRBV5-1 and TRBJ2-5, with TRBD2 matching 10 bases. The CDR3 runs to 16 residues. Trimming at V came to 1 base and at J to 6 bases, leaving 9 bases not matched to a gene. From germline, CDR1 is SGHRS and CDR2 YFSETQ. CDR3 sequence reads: CASSLPGLAGAKTQYF. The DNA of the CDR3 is TGCGCCAGCAGCTTGCCGGGGCTAGCGGGAGCTAAGACCCAGTACTTC.

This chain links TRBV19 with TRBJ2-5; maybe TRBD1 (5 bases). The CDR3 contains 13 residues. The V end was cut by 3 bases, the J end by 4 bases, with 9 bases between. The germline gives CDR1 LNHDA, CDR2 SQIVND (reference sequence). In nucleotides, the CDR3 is TGTGCCAGTAGTATCATTAGGGGAGAGACCCAGTACTTC. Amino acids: CASSIIRGETQYF. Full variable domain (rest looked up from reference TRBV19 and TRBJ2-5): DGGITQSPKYLFRKEGQNVTLSCEQNLNHDAMYWYRQDPGQGLRLIYYSQIVNDFQKGDIAEGYSVSREKKESFPLTVTSAQKNPTAFYLCASSIIRGETQYFGPGTRLLVL.

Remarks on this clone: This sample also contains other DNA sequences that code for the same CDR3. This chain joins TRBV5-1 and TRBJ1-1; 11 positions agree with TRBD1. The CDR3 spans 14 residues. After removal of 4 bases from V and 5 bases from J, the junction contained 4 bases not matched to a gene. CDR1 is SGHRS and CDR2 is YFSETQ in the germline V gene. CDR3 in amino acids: CASSSGTGGTEAFF. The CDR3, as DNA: TGCGCCAGCAGCAGCGGGACAGGGGGGACTGAAGCTTTCTTT.

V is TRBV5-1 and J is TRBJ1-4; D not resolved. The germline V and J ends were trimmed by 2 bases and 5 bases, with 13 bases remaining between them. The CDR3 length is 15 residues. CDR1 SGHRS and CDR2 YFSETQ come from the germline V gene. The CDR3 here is CASSFFFQANEKLFF. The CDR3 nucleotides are TGCGCCAGCAGCTTTTTTTTCCAGGCGAATGAAAAACTGTTTTTT.

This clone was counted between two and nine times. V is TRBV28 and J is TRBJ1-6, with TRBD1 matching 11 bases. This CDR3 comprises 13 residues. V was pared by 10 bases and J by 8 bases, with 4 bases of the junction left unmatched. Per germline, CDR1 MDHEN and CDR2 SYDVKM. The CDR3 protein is CATPGQGDSPLHF. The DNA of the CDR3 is TGTGCCACCCCGGGACAGGGGGATTCACCCCTCCACTTT.

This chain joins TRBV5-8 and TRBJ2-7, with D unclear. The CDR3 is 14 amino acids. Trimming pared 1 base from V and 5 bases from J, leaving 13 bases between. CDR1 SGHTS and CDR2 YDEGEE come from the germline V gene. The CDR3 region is CASSLSYSSNEQYF. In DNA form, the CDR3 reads TGTGCCAGCAGCTTGTCGTACAGCTCGAACGAGCAGTACTTC.

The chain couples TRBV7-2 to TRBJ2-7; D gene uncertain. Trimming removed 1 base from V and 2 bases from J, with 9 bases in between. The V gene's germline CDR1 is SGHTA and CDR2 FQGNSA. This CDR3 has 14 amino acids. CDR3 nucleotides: TGTGCCAGCAGCTTAGACGCAGTAACCTACGAGCAGTACTTC. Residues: CASSLDAVTYEQYF.

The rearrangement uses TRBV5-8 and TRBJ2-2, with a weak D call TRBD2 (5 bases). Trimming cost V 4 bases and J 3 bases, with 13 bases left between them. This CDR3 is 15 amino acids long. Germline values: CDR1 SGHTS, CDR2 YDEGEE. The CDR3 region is CASSRYGLYTGELFF. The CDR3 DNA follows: TGTGCCAGCAGCCGTTATGGACTCTACACCGGGGAGCTGTTTTTT.

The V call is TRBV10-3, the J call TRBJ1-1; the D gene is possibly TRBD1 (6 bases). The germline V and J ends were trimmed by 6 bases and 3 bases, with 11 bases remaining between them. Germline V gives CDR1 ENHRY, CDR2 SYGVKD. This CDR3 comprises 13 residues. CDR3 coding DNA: TGTGCCATCAGACAGGGTCGGGACACTGAAGCTTTCTTT. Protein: CAIRQGRDTEAFF.

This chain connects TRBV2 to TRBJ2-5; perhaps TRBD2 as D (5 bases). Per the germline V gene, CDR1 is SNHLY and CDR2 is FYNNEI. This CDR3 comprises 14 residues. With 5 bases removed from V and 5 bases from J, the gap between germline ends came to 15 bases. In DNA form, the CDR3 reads TGTGCCAGCAGTACGACGTGGGCGGGCGAGACCCAGTACTTC. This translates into CASSTTWAGETQYF.

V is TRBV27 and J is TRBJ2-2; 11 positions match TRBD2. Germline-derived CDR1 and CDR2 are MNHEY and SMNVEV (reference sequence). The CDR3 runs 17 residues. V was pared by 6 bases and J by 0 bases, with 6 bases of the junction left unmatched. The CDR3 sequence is CASRTGTSGTNTGELFF. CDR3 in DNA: TGTGCCAGCAGAACCGGGACTAGCGGAACGAACACCGGGGAGCTGTTTTTT.